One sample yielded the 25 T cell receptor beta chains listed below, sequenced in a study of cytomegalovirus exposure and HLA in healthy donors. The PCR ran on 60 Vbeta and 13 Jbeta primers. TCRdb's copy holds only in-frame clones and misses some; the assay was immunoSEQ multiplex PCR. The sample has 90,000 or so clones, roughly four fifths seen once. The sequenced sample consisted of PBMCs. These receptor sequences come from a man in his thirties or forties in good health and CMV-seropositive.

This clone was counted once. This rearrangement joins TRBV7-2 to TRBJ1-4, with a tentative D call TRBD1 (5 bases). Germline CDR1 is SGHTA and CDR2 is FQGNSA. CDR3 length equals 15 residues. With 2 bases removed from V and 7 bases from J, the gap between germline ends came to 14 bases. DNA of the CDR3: TGTGCCAGCAGCTTAAGGGCAAGGGGCGGTGAAAAACTGTTTTTT. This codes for CASSLRARGGEKLFF.

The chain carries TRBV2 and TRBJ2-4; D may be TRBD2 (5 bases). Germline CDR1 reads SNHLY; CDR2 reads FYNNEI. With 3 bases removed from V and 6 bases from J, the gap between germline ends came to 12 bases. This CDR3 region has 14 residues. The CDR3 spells CASSDEGAGNIQYF. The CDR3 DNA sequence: TGTGCCAGCAGTGATGAGGGAGCCGGAAACATTCAGTACTTC.

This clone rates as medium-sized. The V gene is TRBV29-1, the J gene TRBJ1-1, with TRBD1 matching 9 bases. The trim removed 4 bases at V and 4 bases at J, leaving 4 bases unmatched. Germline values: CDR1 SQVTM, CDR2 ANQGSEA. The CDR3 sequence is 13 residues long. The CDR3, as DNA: TGCAGCGTTGGTGAACAGGGGGCCACTGAAGCTTTCTTT. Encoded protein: CSVGEQGATEAFF.

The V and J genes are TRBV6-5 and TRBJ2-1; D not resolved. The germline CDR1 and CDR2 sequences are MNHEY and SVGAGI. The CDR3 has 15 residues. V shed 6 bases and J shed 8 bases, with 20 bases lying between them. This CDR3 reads CASSPKNPLRDEQFF. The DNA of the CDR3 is TGTGCCAGCAGCCCGAAGAACCCGCTACGCGATGAGCAGTTCTTC.

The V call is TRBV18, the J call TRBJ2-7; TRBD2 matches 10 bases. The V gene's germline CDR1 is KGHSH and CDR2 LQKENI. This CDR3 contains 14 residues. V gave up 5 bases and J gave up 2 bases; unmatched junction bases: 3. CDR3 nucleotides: TGTGCCAGCTCAGCAACTAGCGGGACCTACGAGCAGTACTTC. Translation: CASSATSGTYEQYF.

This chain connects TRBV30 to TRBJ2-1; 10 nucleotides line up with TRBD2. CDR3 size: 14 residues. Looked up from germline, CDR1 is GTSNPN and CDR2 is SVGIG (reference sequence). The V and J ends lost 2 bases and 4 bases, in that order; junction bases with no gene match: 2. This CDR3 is CAWSTSGIYNEQFF. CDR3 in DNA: TGTGCCTGGAGTACTAGCGGGATATACAATGAGCAGTTCTTC.

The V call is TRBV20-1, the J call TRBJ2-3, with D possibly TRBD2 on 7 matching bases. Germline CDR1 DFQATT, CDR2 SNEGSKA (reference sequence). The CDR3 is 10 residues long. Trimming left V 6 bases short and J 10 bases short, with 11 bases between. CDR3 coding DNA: TGCAGTGCCCTAGGGGGGGCGCAGTATTTT. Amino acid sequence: CSALGGAQYF.

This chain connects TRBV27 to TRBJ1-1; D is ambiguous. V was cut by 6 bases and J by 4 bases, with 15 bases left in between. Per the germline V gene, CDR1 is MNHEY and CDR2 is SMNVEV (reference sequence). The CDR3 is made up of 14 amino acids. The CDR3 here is CASSPWSLGTEAFF. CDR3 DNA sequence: TGTGCCAGCAGCCCTTGGTCCCTCGGCACTGAAGCTTTCTTT.

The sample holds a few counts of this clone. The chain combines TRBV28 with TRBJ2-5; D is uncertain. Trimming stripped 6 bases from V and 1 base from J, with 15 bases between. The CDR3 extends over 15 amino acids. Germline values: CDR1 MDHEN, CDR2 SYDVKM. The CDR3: CASRHNPIRQETQYF. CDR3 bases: TGTGCCAGCAGACATAATCCCATTCGCCAAGAGACCCAGTACTTC. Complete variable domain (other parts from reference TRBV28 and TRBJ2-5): DVKVTQSSRYLVKRTGEKVFLECVQDMDHENMFWYRQDPGLGLRLIYFSYDVKMKEKGDIPEGYSVSREKKERFSLILESASTNQTSMYLCASRHNPIRQETQYFGPGTRLLVL.

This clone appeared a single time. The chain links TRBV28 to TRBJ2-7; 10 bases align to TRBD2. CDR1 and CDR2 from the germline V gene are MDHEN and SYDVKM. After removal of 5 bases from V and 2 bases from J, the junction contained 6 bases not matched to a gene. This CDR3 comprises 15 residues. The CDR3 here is CASSPRTSGAYEQYF. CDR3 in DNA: TGTGCCAGCAGTCCGCGGACTAGCGGAGCCTACGAGCAGTACTTC.

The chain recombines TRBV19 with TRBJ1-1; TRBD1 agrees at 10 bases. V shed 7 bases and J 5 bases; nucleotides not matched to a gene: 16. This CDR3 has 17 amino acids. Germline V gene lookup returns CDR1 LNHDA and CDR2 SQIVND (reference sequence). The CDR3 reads CASMLTRTGGRRTEAFF. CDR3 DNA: TGTGCCAGTATGCTGACCCGGACAGGGGGAAGGCGTACTGAAGCTTTCTTT. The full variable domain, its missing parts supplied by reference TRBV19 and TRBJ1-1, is DGGITQSPKYLFRKEGQNVTLSCEQNLNHDAMYWYRQDPGQGLRLIYYSQIVNDFQKGDIAEGYSVSREKKESFPLTVTSAQKNPTAFYLCASMLTRTGGRRTEAFFGQGTRLTVV.

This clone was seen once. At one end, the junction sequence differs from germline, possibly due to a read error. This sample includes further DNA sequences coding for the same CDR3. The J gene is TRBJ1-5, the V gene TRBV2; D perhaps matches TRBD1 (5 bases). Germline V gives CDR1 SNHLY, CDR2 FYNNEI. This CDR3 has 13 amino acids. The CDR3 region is CASNRQLNQPQHF. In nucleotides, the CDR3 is TGTGCTAGCAACAGACAGCTCAATCAGCCCCAGCATTTT.

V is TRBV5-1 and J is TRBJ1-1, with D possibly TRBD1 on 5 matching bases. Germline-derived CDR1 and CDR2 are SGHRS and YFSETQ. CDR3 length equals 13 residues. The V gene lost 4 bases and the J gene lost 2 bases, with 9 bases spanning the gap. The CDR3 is CASSGQGNTEAFF. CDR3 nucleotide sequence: TGCGCCAGCAGCGGGCAGGGAAACACTGAAGCTTTCTTT.

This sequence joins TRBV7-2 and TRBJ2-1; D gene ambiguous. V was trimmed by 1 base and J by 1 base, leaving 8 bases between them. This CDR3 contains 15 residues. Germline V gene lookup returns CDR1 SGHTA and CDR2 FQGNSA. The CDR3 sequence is CASSLGLVSYNEQFF. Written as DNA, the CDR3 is TGTGCCAGCAGCTTAGGCCTAGTGTCCTACAATGAGCAGTTCTTC. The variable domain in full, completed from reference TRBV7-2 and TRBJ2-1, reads GAGVSQSPSNKVTEKGKDVELRCDPISGHTALYWYRQSLGQGLEFLIYFQGNSAPDKSGLPSDRFSAERTGGSVSTLTIQRTQQEDSAVYLCASSLGLVSYNEQFFGPGTRLTVL.

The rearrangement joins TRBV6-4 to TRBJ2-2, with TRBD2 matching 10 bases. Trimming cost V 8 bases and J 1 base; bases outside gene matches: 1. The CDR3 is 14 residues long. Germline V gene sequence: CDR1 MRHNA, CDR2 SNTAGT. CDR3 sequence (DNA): TGTGCCAGCCGGACTAGCGGGAACACCGGGGAGCTGTTTTTT. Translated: CASRTSGNTGELFF.

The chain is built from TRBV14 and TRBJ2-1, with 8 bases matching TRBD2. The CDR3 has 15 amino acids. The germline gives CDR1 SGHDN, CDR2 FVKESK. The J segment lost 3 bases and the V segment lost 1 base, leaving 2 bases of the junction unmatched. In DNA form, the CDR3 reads TGTGCCAGCAGCCAAGTGGCGGGAGGCTACAATGAGCAGTTCTTC. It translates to CASSQVAGGYNEQFF.

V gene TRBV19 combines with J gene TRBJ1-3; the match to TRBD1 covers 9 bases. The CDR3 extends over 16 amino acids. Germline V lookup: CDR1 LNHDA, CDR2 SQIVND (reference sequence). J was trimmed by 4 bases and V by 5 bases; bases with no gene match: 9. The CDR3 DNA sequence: TGTGCCAGTAGTGCAGCCGGGACAGGGCGCGGAAACACCATATATTTT. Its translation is CASSAAGTGRGNTIYF. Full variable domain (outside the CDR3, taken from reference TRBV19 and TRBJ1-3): DGGITQSPKYLFRKEGQNVTLSCEQNLNHDAMYWYRQDPGQGLRLIYYSQIVNDFQKGDIAEGYSVSREKKESFPLTVTSAQKNPTAFYLCASSAAGTGRGNTIYFGEGSWLTVV.

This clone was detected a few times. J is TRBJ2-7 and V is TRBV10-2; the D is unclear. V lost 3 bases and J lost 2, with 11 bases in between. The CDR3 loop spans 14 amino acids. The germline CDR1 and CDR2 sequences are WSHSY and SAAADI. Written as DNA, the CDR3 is TGCGCCAGCAGTGACCCTCTCCGTCCCTACGAGCAGTACTTC. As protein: CASSDPLRPYEQYF.

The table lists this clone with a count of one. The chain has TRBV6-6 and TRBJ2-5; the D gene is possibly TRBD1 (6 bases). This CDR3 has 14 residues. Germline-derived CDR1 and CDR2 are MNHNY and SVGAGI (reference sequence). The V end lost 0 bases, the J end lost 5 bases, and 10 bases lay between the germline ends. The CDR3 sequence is CASSYSGAGETQYF. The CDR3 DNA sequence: TGTGCCAGCAGTTACTCGGGGGCAGGGGAGACCCAGTACTTC.

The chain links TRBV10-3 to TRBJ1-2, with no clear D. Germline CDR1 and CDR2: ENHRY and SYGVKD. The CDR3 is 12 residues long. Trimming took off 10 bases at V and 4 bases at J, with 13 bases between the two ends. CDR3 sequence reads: CATMPGGYGYTF. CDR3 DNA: TGTGCCACGATGCCTGGCGGCTATGGCTACACCTTC.

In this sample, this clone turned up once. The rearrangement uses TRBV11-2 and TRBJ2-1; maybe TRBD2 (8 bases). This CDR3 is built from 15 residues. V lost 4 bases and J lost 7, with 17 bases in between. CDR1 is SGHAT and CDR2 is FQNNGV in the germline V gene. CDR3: CASSSRTGGRNEQFF. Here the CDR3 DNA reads TGTGCCAGCAGCTCCCGGACAGGCGGGAGGAATGAGCAGTTCTTC. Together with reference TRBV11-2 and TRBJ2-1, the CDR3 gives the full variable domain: EAGVAQSPRYKIIEKRQSVAFWCNPISGHATLYWYQQILGQGPKLLIQFQNNGVVDDSQLPKDRFSAERLKGVDSTLKIQPAKLEDSAVYLCASSSRTGGRNEQFFGPGTRLTVL.

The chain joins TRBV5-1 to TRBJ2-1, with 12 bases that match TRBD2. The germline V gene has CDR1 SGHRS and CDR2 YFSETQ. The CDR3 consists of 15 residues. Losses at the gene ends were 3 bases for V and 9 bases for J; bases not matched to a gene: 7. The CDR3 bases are TGCGCCAGCAGCTGGACTAGCGGGGCGGGGGGTGAGCAGTTCTTC. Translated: CASSWTSGAGGEQFF.

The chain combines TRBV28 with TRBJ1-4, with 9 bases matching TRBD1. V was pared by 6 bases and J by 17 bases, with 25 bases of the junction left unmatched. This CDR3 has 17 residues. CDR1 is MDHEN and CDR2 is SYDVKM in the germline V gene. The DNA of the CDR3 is TGTGCCAGCAGGCAGGGGGGGACAGGGAGGGCGGCTGGCCCGAACTTTTTT. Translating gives CASRQGGTGRAAGPNFF.

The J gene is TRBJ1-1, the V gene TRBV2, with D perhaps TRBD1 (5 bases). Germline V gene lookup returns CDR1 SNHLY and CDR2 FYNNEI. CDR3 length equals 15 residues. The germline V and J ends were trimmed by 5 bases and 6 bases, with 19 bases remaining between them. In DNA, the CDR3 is TGTGCCAGCAGTCCCCGGGACTCCACGGGGCCTGAAGCTTTCTTT. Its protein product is CASSPRDSTGPEAFF.

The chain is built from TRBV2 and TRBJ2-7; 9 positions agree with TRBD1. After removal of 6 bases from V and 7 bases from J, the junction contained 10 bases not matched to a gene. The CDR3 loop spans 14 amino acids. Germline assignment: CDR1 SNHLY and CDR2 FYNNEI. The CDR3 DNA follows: TGTGCCAGCAGGGAGGGGACAGGGCCAAAAGAGCAGTACTTC. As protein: CASREGTGPKEQYF.